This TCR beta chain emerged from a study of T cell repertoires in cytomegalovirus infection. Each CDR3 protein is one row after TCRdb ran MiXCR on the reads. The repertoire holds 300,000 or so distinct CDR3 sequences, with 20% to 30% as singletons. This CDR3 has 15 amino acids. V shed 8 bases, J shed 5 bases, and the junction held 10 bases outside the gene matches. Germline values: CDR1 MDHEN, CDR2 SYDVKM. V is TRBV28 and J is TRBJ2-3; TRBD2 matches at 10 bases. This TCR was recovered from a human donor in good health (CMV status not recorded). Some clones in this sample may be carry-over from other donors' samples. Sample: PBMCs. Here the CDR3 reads CASQTAGGPVDTQYF. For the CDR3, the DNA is TGTGCCAGCCAAACAGCGGGGGGGCCGGTAGATACGCAGTATTTT.